This T cell receptor beta chain was captured by sequencing in a study of blood T cell repertoires in COVID-19. A few counts support this clone. Method: immunoSEQ multiplex PCR; TCRdb's copy keeps in-frame clones and lacks some. The sample shows 200,000 to 250,000 clones, roughly 84% of them seen only once. Sample: peripheral blood. The clonotype originates from a woman of 80 years or more with acute or convalescent COVID-19.

CDR3 region: CASSLGTGAAYEQYF. The DNA for the CDR3 is TGTGCCAGCAGCTTAGGGACAGGGGCGGCCTACGAGCAGTACTTC. The gene calls are TRBV7-3 and TRBJ2-7, with 10 nucleotides matching TRBD1. The CDR3 consists of 15 residues. J was trimmed by 2 bases and V by 2 bases; bases with no gene match: 3. CDR1 is SGHTA and CDR2 is FQGTGA in the germline V gene. The full variable domain, with the rest looked up from reference TRBV7-3 and TRBJ2-7, is GAGVSQTPSNKVTEKGKYVELRCDPISGHTALYWYRQSLGQGPEFLIYFQGTGAADDSGLPNDRFFAVRPEGSVSTLKIQRTERGDSAVYLCASSLGTGAAYEQYFGPGTRLTVT.